These T cell receptor beta chains were read from a single sample in a study of early T cells in non-severe SARS-CoV-2 infection. MiXCR, applied by TCRdb to the 5' RACE reads, yields one record per CDR3 protein. The top ten hold about 14% of the sample, which has 32,000 or so distinct CDR3 sequences, 5% seen once. Sequenced material: whole blood. The source is an adult who was a healthcare worker with PCR-confirmed SARS-CoV-2 infection or an uninfected control (not recorded which). Both conserved end residues are part of each CDR3. A D gene is named only where the DNA matches it firmly. Some rows mark clone size as missing; the rest say once, few, many or name a class of expanded clone.

j_gene,d_gene,abundance,v_gene,CDR3aa,CDR3nt
TRBJ1-1,TRBD1,-,TRBV15,CATSRATGSEAFF,TGTGCCACCAGCAGAGCGACAGGGTCTGAAGCTTTCTTT
TRBJ1-2,TRBD1,-,TRBV5-5,CASSPRQGSNYGYTF,TGTGCCAGCAGCCCAAGACAGGGCTCCAACTATGGCTACACCTTC
TRBJ2-1,TRBD2,few,TRBV7-2,CASSLGTLAGGSHNEQFF,TGTGCCAGCAGCTTAGGGACCCTAGCGGGGGGTTCCCACAATGAGCAGTTCTTC
TRBJ1-2,-,many,TRBV4-1,CASSQGQAPNYGYTF,TGCGCCAGCAGCCAAGGACAGGCACCTAACTATGGCTACACCTTC
TRBJ2-1,-,-,TRBV4-1,CTSSQDNHGEQFF,TGCACCAGCAGCCAAGATAATCACGGGGAGCAGTTCTTC
TRBJ1-1,-,many,TRBV1,CTSSQEGTGAVNTEAFF,TGCACCAGCAGCCAAGAAGGGACAGGGGCGGTGAACACTGAAGCTTTCTTT
TRBJ2-7,TRBD1,-,TRBV5-4,CASRQGSDPYEQYF,TGTGCCAGCAGACAGGGGTCTGATCCCTACGAGCAGTACTTC
TRBJ1-5,-,many,TRBV29-1,CSVTATGDQPQHF,TGCAGCGTTACTGCCACGGGGGATCAGCCCCAGCATTTT
TRBJ2-3,-,many,TRBV11-2,CASSLGGTDTQYF,TGTGCCAGCAGCTTAGGGGGCACAGATACGCAGTATTTT
TRBJ2-7,-,many,TRBV7-9,CASSLELQSYEQYF,TGTGCCAGCAGCTTAGAGTTGCAATCCTACGAGCAGTACTTC
TRBJ1-1,-,few,TRBV11-2,CASSPPQAFF,TGTGCCAGCAGCCCCCCGCAAGCTTTCTTT
TRBJ2-3,-,many,TRBV3-1,CASSHLSTGTDTQYF,TGTGCCAGCAGCCACCTCTCGACAGGCACAGATACGCAGTATTTT
TRBJ1-3,TRBD1,few,TRBV20-1,CSASPTGGRSEKNTIYF,TGCAGTGCTAGTCCCACAGGGGGCCGGTCTGAAAAAAACACCATATATTTT
TRBJ1-1,-,-,TRBV6-2/TRBV6-3,CASSTSREAFF,TGTGCCAGCAGTACTAGCCGGGAAGCTTTCTTT
TRBJ2-3,TRBD2,-,TRBV20-1,CSARVAGSDTQYF,TGCAGTGCTAGGGTAGCGGGGTCAGATACGCAGTATTTT
TRBJ2-2,-,few,TRBV12-3/TRBV12-4,CASSPRTGELFF,TGTGCCAGCAGTCCTCGAACCGGGGAGCTGTTTTTT
TRBJ2-1,-,few,TRBV20-1,CSAREWDEQFF,TGCAGTGCTAGAGAGTGGGATGAGCAGTTCTTC
TRBJ2-1,-,-,TRBV11-2,CASAPGASSYNEQFF,TGTGCCAGCGCCCCCGGCGCCAGCTCCTACAATGAGCAGTTCTTC
TRBJ2-7,-,few,TRBV28,CASSFLGYEQYF,TGTGCCAGCAGTTTTCTGGGATACGAGCAGTACTTC
TRBJ1-1,-,many,TRBV2,CASTGEVNTEAFF,TGTGCCAGCACGGGGGAGGTGAACACTGAAGCTTTCTTT
TRBJ1-2,-,few,TRBV29-1,CSVGGVGYTF,TGCAGCGTTGGAGGGGTTGGCTACACCTTC
TRBJ1-2,-,-,TRBV15,CATSRVGTTTYGYTF,TGTGCCACCAGCAGAGTAGGGACAACAACCTATGGCTACACCTTC
TRBJ2-2,-,few,TRBV19,CASSIRAISSGELFF,TGTGCCAGTAGTATCAGGGCCATCTCGTCCGGGGAGCTGTTTTTT
TRBJ1-5,TRBD1,many,TRBV6-5,CASSYSTPGGRSNQPQHF,TGTGCCAGCAGTTACAGTACGCCAGGGGGTCGCAGCAATCAGCCCCAGCATTTT
TRBJ2-3,-,many,TRBV19,CASSLHTDTQYF,TGTGCCAGTAGTCTCCATACAGATACGCAGTATTTT
TRBJ1-1,TRBD1,-,TRBV11-3,CASSTGQGARAFF,TGTGCCAGCAGCACGGGACAGGGGGCGCGAGCTTTCTTT
TRBJ1-5,-,many,TRBV18,CASSDDSSNQPQHF,TGTGCCAGCTCGGATGACAGTTCCAATCAGCCCCAGCATTTT
TRBJ2-7,-,few,TRBV5-4,CASSLGSGATYEQYF,TGTGCCAGCAGCTTGGGGTCGGGGGCAACCTACGAGCAGTACTTC
TRBJ1-1,-,many,TRBV12-3/TRBV12-4,CASSLEGGDTEAFF,TGTGCCAGCAGTTTGGAGGGCGGGGACACTGAAGCTTTCTTT
TRBJ2-2,TRBD1,-,TRBV7-9,CASRTGTDNTGELFF,TGTGCCAGCAGAACCGGGACAGATAACACCGGGGAGCTGTTTTTT
TRBJ2-4,-,many,TRBV5-1,CASSFGLGSGSYKNIQYF,TGCGCCAGCAGCTTTGGCCTAGGGAGCGGTTCCTACAAAAACATTCAGTACTTC
TRBJ1-2,-,-,TRBV28,CASRKVYGYTF,TGTGCCAGCAGAAAGGTTTATGGCTACACCTTC
TRBJ2-3,-,many,TRBV7-2,CASSLEGSLITDTQYF,TGTGCCAGCAGCTTAGAAGGGAGTCTTATTACAGATACGCAGTATTTT
TRBJ2-1,-,many,TRBV7-9,CASSLNAGAPMNEQFF,TGTGCCAGCAGCCTCAACGCCGGGGCGCCGATGAATGAGCAGTTCTTC
TRBJ1-2,TRBD1,few,TRBV7-9,CASSPGAGQGANYGYTF,TGTGCCAGCAGCCCCGGAGCGGGACAGGGGGCTAATTATGGCTACACCTTC
TRBJ2-7,-,many,TRBV7-8,CASSLVQGPSYEQYF,TGTGCCAGCAGCTTAGTACAGGGACCCTCCTACGAGCAGTACTTC
TRBJ2-3,TRBD2,many,TRBV7-3,CASSLGGGPSLPDTQYF,TGTGCCAGCAGCTTAGGCGGGGGACCATCACTACCAGATACGCAGTATTTT
TRBJ1-3,-,-,TRBV3-1,CASSYIRDTIYF,TGTGCCAGCAGCTATATACGAGACACCATATATTTT
TRBJ2-7,-,-,TRBV15,CATSRDRFIYEQYF,TGTGCCACCAGCAGAGACCGTTTTATATACGAGCAGTACTTC
TRBJ2-7,-,many,TRBV28,CASRDVWYEQYF,TGTGCCAGCCGTGATGTATGGTACGAGCAGTACTTC
TRBJ2-2,TRBD2,few,TRBV20-1,CSAREPGLAGTGELFF,TGCAGTGCTAGAGAACCGGGACTAGCGGGCACCGGGGAGCTGTTTTTT
TRBJ2-3,-,few,TRBV28,CASRKPSRQDTQYF,TGTGCCAGCAGAAAACCGTCCAGACAGGATACGCAGTATTTT
TRBJ2-3,TRBD1,few,TRBV14,CASSHLDREDTQYF,TGTGCCAGCAGCCATCTCGACAGGGAAGATACGCAGTATTTT
TRBJ1-4,-,-,TRBV4-1,CASSQEQRGEKLFF,TGCGCCAGCAGCCAAGAGCAAAGGGGCGAAAAACTGTTTTTT
TRBJ2-2,-,few,TRBV6-1,CASNAGTYTGELFF,TGTGCCAGCAACGCGGGGACTTACACCGGGGAGCTGTTTTTT
TRBJ2-3,TRBD2,many,TRBV20-1,CSARELAGGTDTQYF,TGCAGTGCTAGAGAACTAGCGGGGGGGACAGATACGCAGTATTTT
TRBJ2-3,TRBD2,-,TRBV7-3,CASSSPLAGVSDTQYF,TGTGCCAGCAGCTCCCCACTAGCGGGGGTTTCAGATACGCAGTATTTT
TRBJ2-7,-,many,TRBV5-1,CASSSLSPPYEQYF,TGCGCCAGCAGCTCCTTAAGTCCCCCCTACGAGCAGTACTTC
TRBJ2-1,TRBD2,many,TRBV29-1,CSVESGLAGGTEQFF,TGCAGCGTTGAAAGCGGGCTAGCGGGGGGGACTGAGCAGTTCTTC
TRBJ2-7,TRBD1,many,TRBV20-1,CSASGQEFTYEQYF,TGCAGTGCTAGTGGACAGGAGTTTACCTACGAGCAGTACTTC
TRBJ1-1,TRBD1,-,TRBV7-9,CASSWTGTMNTEAFF,TGTGCCAGCAGCTGGACAGGGACCATGAACACTGAAGCTTTCTTT
TRBJ2-7,TRBD1,few,TRBV19,CASIGTGASEQYF,TGTGCCAGTATTGGGACAGGGGCTTCTGAGCAGTACTTC
TRBJ2-3,TRBD2,-,TRBV3-1,CASSLRAGGYTDTQYF,TGTGCCAGCAGCCTTAGAGCGGGGGGGTACACAGATACGCAGTATTTT
TRBJ2-5,-,-,TRBV3-1,CASSQVERSPQYF,TGTGCCAGCAGCCAAGTGGAAAGGAGTCCCCAGTACTTC
TRBJ2-3,TRBD2,few,TRBV4-3,CASSQDVAGDTDTQYF,TGCGCCAGCAGCCAAGACGTAGCGGGGGACACAGATACGCAGTATTTT
TRBJ2-1,TRBD2,many,TRBV6-5,CASRLGLASHEQFF,TGTGCCAGCCGTTTAGGACTAGCGTCCCATGAGCAGTTCTTC
TRBJ1-1,TRBD1,few,TRBV29-1,CSAGQRFTEAFF,TGCAGCGCGGGACAGAGATTCACTGAAGCTTTCTTT
TRBJ1-5,-,many,TRBV2,CASTADSNQPQHF,TGTGCCAGCACGGCAGATAGCAATCAGCCCCAGCATTTT
TRBJ1-6,-,few,TRBV12-3/TRBV12-4,CASSFTARPGSHSPLHF,TGTGCCAGCAGCTTTACGGCAAGACCCGGGAGCCATTCACCCCTCCACTTT